The entry that follows covers one T cell receptor (beta chain) sequence. Antigen unknown. Per germline, CDR1 KGHSH and CDR2 LQKENI. This CDR3 is 14 amino acids long. V lost 5 bases and J lost 4; bases outside the gene matches: 8. The source of the sample is a study of cytomegalovirus exposure and HLA in healthy donors. Background on the study: Most genotyped donors, about four fifths of some 400, had Caucasian-associated genetic ancestry. The study, taken as a whole, reports: At a 0.05 false discovery rate, a later analysis found about 17,000 TCR beta sequences to be associated with HLA alleles. Reportedly, a later analysis found an Asian-associated ancestry cluster had fewer N-insertions than the approximately 700-donor mean.

In the PCR, 60 Vbeta and 13 Jbeta primers were used. Original processing notes: Roughly 11 million of the approximately 80 million unique TCR beta chains counted in a later analysis were shared. Produced via immunoSEQ multiplex PCR; TCRdb's table is partial and in-frame only. D and trimming come from the DNA, and the V and J calls and clone size come from that table. The data contain about 140,000 clones, 88% of them singletons. Sequenced material: PBMCs. The V and J genes are TRBV18 and TRBJ2-7, with 7 bases aligning to TRBD1. This TCR was recovered from a woman aged 40 to 49 in good health and CMV-seronegative. Here the CDR3 DNA reads TGTGCCAGCTCAGTACGGGACAGCTCTTACGAGCAGTACTTC. It specifies CASSVRDSSYEQYF.